A single sample is the source of the 32 T cell receptor beta chains below, sequenced in a study of T cells in Graves' hyperthyroidism and ophthalmopathy. Amplification of TCR beta CDR3 regions used RNA as the template. HTBI primers were employed in a first-round RT-PCR of the TCR CDR3. In TCRdb, the multiplex PCR reads were re-called with MiXCR into one record per CDR3 protein. The sample carries a few hundred thousand distinct CDR3 sequences, approximately 14% recorded once. The material sequenced was blood. These receptors originate from a woman aged 25-40 years with Graves' hyperthyroidism that later progressed to Graves' ophthalmopathy.

This clonotype was detected many times. The chain links TRBV12-3 or TRBV12-4 to TRBJ1-5; possibly TRBD1 for D (6 bases). V lost 7 bases to trimming and J lost 5 bases, with 15 bases between them. The CDR3 has 14 residues. The CDR3 reads CASTLGRGDQPQHF. The CDR3 region has the DNA TGTGCCAGCACCTTGGGTAGGGGGGATCAGCCCCAGCATTTT.

This clonotype was counted only a few times. The junction shows a germline mismatch at one end, possibly a read error. The J gene is TRBJ2-3, the V gene TRBV11-1; the match to TRBD2 covers 9 bases. The CDR3 contains 16 residues. From germline, CDR1 is SGHAT and CDR2 FQDESV (reference sequence). CDR3 sequence (DNA): TGTACCAGCAGCTTATCGATCGCGGGAGGGTCAGATACGCAGTATTTT. This sequence encodes CTSSLSIAGGSDTQYF.

V and J are TRBV6-2 or TRBV6-3 and TRBJ2-4, with TRBD2 matching over 8 bases. Losses at the gene ends were 4 bases for V and 8 bases for J; bases not matched to a gene: 22. Germline-derived CDR1 and CDR2 are MNHEY and SVGEGT. This CDR3 has 19 residues. The CDR3 region is CASSSPYGGSGNLEDIQYF. The CDR3 bases are TGTGCCAGCAGTTCGCCCTATGGGGGTAGCGGGAACCTTGAGGACATTCAGTACTTC.

The V gene is TRBV12-5, the J gene TRBJ2-1; D ambiguous. The V gene's germline CDR1 is LGHNT and CDR2 FRNRAP. Trimming took 0 bases from V and 7 from J, leaving 4 bases between them. This CDR3 spans 12 amino acids. The DNA of the CDR3 is TGTGCTAGTGGTTTGGTTGGGAATGAGCAGTTCTTC. Its translation: CASGLVGNEQFF.

Note on this clonotype: This clone may be a read error of a much larger clone one base away. The chain carries TRBV18 and TRBJ1-1; 7 positions agree with TRBD1. Germline loops: CDR1 KGHSH, CDR2 LQKENI. The CDR3 has 14 residues. With 0 bases clipped from V and 3 bases from J, the junction kept 1 base outside the gene matches. The CDR3 DNA is TGTGCCAGCTCACCACCCAGGGGGTACACTGAAGCTTTCTTT. Amino acid sequence: CASSPPRGYTEAFF.

In this sample, this clonotype turned up many times. The chain links TRBV20-1 to TRBJ1-2; D uncertain. With 0 bases removed from V and 7 bases from J, the gap between germline ends came to 12 bases. This CDR3 region has 13 residues. Looked up from germline, CDR1 is DFQATT and CDR2 is SNEGSKA (reference sequence). CDR3 in amino acids: CSARDLGLGGYTF. CDR3 bases: TGCAGTGCTAGAGATCTCGGGTTGGGTGGCTACACCTTC.

This clonotype was counted many times. This chain links TRBV20-1 with TRBJ2-3; 13 bases map to TRBD2. The CDR3 is made up of 16 amino acids. CDR1 and CDR2 (germline): DFQATT, SNEGSKA (reference sequence). J gave up 4 bases and V 1 base, and 5 bases lay outside the gene matches. The CDR3 loop reads CSARGGLAGRADTQYF. In DNA, the CDR3 is TGCAGTGCTAGAGGGGGACTAGCGGGAAGGGCAGATACGCAGTATTTT.

The V call is TRBV13, the J call TRBJ2-3; D is unclear. Germline CDR1 PRHDT, CDR2 FYEKMQ (reference sequence). This CDR3 has 15 amino acids. The V gene lost 3 bases and the J gene lost 1 base, with 11 bases spanning the gap. The CDR3 sequence: CASSFSEKRTDTQYF. The DNA for the CDR3 is TGTGCCAGCAGCTTCTCGGAGAAACGCACAGATACGCAGTATTTT.

The table lists this clonotype with many counts. The chain employs TRBV11-3 and TRBJ1-1; 10 bases align to TRBD1. Per germline, CDR1 SGHNT and CDR2 YENEEA. Trimming took 5 bases from V and 4 from J; bases not matched to a gene: 7. The CDR3 length is 15 residues. This CDR3 is CASSPTGTGVTEAFF. The DNA of the CDR3 is TGTGCCAGCAGCCCGACCGGGACAGGGGTCACTGAAGCTTTCTTT.

At least ten counts were recorded for this clonotype. V gene TRBV7-9 combines with J gene TRBJ1-1, with D hard to call. There are 15 residues in the CDR3. The V and J ends lost 1 base and 1 base respectively, with 10 bases between them. Germline V gives CDR1 SEHNR, CDR2 FQNEAQ (reference sequence). CDR3 region: CASSLVSGPNTEAFF. The CDR3 region has the DNA TGTGCCAGCAGCTTAGTCTCAGGACCGAACACTGAAGCTTTCTTT.

In the case of this clonotype: A read error may explain this, as a much larger clone is one base away. The gene calls are TRBV30 and TRBJ1-1, with TRBD1 identical over 7 bases. The germline V gene encodes CDR1 GTSNPN and CDR2 SVGIG (reference sequence). The CDR3 contains 13 residues. Trimming removed 3 bases from V and 5 bases from J; junction bases left unmatched: 6. CDR3 region: CAWRSGGRTEAFF. The CDR3 DNA reads TGTGCCTGGAGATCAGGGGGAAGGACTGAAGCTTTCTTT.

This clonotype was counted many times. The V and J genes are TRBV7-8 and TRBJ1-2; possible D gene TRBD1, 6 bases. V dropped 3 bases and J dropped 2 bases, with 13 bases sitting between them. Germline values: CDR1 SGHVS, CDR2 FQNEAQ. This CDR3 spans 15 amino acids. The CDR3, as DNA: TGTGCCAGCAGCTTCTCAGGGGTCCTAAACTATGGCTACACCTTC. Protein product: CASSFSGVLNYGYTF.

This clonotype showed up many times. V and J are TRBV12-3 or TRBV12-4 and TRBJ1-6; D possibly corresponds to TRBD1 (6 bases). The CDR3 sequence is 17 residues long. The ends were cut back, 6 bases at V and 12 bases at J, with 27 bases in the middle. The CDR3 is CASSLSAKSLRDIPLHF. Here the CDR3 DNA reads TGTGCCAGCAGCCTTTCAGCGAAGAGCCTCCGGGACATACCCCTCCACTTT.

V is TRBV5-1 and J is TRBJ2-7; the D is unclear. The CDR3 extends over 14 amino acids. Per the germline V gene, CDR1 is SGHRS and CDR2 is YFSETQ. Trimming removed 0 bases from V and 0 bases from J, with 7 bases in between. The CDR3 region is CASSLASASYEQYF. The CDR3, as DNA: TGCGCCAGCAGCTTGGCGAGCGCCTCCTACGAGCAGTACTTC. The full variable domain, rest sourced from reference TRBV5-1 and TRBJ2-7, is KAGVTQTPRYLIKTRGQQVTLSCSPISGHRSVSWYQQTPGQGLQFLFEYFSETQRNKGNFPGRFSGRQFSNSRSEMNVSTLELGDSALYLCASSLASASYEQYFGPGTRLTVT.

This clonotype has a handful of counts. CDR3: CASRYQIGGNTGELFF. CDR3 bases: TGTGCCAGCAGATATCAAATCGGTGGAAACACCGGGGAGCTGTTTTTT. The chain carries TRBV3-1 and TRBJ2-2; no definite D call. CDR1 is LGHDT, CDR2 YNNKEL, per germline (reference sequence). V was cut by 6 bases and J by 2 bases, with 16 bases left in between. The CDR3 length is 16 residues.

This clonotype was found many times. The chain carries TRBV29-1 and TRBJ1-6; perhaps TRBD1 as D (5 bases). V dropped 6 bases and J dropped 7 bases, with 16 bases sitting between them. Germline values: CDR1 SQVTM, CDR2 ANQGSEA. The CDR3 consists of 14 residues. CDR3 DNA: TGCAGCGTAACCCTGGGGACGGGGAATTCACCCCTCCACTTT. It codes for CSVTLGTGNSPLHF.

Written as DNA, the CDR3 is TGTGCCAGCAGCCCCCCGGGGGGCCGGAACATTCAGTACTTC. Protein product: CASSPPGGRNIQYF. The chain is built from TRBV12-3 or TRBV12-4 and TRBJ2-4; perhaps TRBD2 as D (7 bases). The ends were cut back, 6 bases at V and 7 bases at J, with 16 bases in the middle. This CDR3 comprises 14 residues.

This clonotype was seen ten or more times. The V call is TRBV2, the J call TRBJ1-2; the D gene is possibly TRBD1 (5 bases). Germline CDR1 is SNHLY and CDR2 is FYNNEI. The germline V and J ends were trimmed by 6 bases and 7 bases, with 15 bases remaining between them. This CDR3 has 13 residues. The CDR3 region is CASSRTREGGYTF. CDR3 bases: TGTGCCAGCAGCCGGACACGGGAGGGTGGCTACACCTTC.

V usage is TRBV6-1 and J usage is TRBJ1-5; D uncertain. Germline CDR1 reads MNHNS; CDR2 reads SASEGT. Trimming left V 1 base short and J 4 bases short, with 5 bases between. The CDR3 has 13 residues. The CDR3 here is CASSEEFNQPQHF. The DNA for the CDR3 is TGTGCCAGCAGTGAAGAGTTTAATCAGCCCCAGCATTTT.

This clonotype has at least ten counts. The CDR3 here is CASRGRELMNTEAFF. CDR3 bases: TGTGCCAGCAGGGGCAGGGAACTGATGAACACTGAAGCTTTCTTT. This chain links TRBV12-3 or TRBV12-4 with TRBJ1-1, with a possible D match to TRBD1 (5 bases). Trimming took 6 bases from V and 0 from J, leaving 14 bases between them. This CDR3 has 15 residues.

The rearrangement joins TRBV6-2 or TRBV6-3 to TRBJ2-7; 9 positions agree with TRBD1. V lost 0 bases and J lost 3; bases outside the gene matches: 9. CDR3 size: 17 residues. The germline gives CDR1 MNHEY, CDR2 SVGEGT. The CDR3: CASSYSRGSTGGYEQYF. DNA of the CDR3: TGTGCCAGCAGTTACTCGAGAGGCTCGACAGGGGGCTACGAGCAGTACTTC.

The table lists this clonotype with many counts. The chain combines TRBV7-9 with TRBJ2-7; D possibly uses TRBD1 or TRBD2 (5 bases each). Germline-derived CDR1 and CDR2 are SEHNR and FQNEAQ (reference sequence). Trimming left V 5 bases short and J 1 base short, with 12 bases between. CDR3 size: 14 residues. The CDR3 here is CASSTGTVSYEQYF. The CDR3 coding sequence is TGTGCCAGCAGCACCGGGACCGTTTCCTACGAGCAGTACTTC.

At least ten counts were recorded for this clonotype. This may stem from a read error, because a much larger clone lies one nucleotide away. The rearrangement uses TRBV7-6 and TRBJ2-7; TRBD2 aligns across 7 bases. This CDR3 comprises 14 residues. Germline values: CDR1 SGHVS, CDR2 FNYEAQ. The junction had 3 bases not matched to a gene; V was cut back by 1 base and J by 3 bases. Here the CDR3 reads CASSLGGSYYEQYF. CDR3 coding DNA: TGTGCCAGCAGCTTAGGCGGGAGCTACTACGAGCAGTACTTC. Using reference TRBV7-6 and TRBJ2-7 for the parts outside the CDR3, the full variable domain is GAGVSQSPRYKVTKRGQDVALRCDPISGHVSLYWYRQALGQGPEFLTYFNYEAQQDKSGLPNDRFSAERPEGSISTLTIQRTEQRDSAMYRCASSLGGSYYEQYFGPGTRLTVT.

This clonotype has only a few counts. This chain joins TRBV27 and TRBJ2-1; maybe TRBD2 (6 bases). CDR1 is MNHEY, CDR2 SMNVEV, per germline (reference sequence). The length of the CDR3 is 14 residues. Trimming took off 5 bases at V and 12 bases at J, with 20 bases between the two ends. The CDR3 nucleotides read TGTGCCAGCAGTCTAACGGGACTTGACAAGCGGCAGTTCTTC. This translates into CASSLTGLDKRQFF.

In its sample, this clonotype was seen a few times. This chain joins TRBV4-3 and TRBJ2-3, with D unclear. This CDR3 is 16 amino acids long. V shed 0 bases and J shed 1 base, with 11 bases lying between them. Germline CDR1 and CDR2: LGHNA and YSLEER. The CDR3 DNA follows: TGCGCCAGCAGCCAAGACAGAAATCTAGGCACAGATACGCAGTATTTT. This sequence encodes CASSQDRNLGTDTQYF.

This clonotype occurred many times. The J gene is TRBJ1-2, the V gene TRBV2; D gene ambiguous. Germline V CDR1 and CDR2: SNHLY, FYNNEI. Trimming pared 7 bases from V and 7 bases from J, leaving 16 bases between. The CDR3 contains 13 residues. CDR3 region: CASTSGPQSGYTF. The CDR3 nucleotides read TGTGCCAGCACATCCGGACCGCAGTCTGGCTACACCTTC.

This clonotype was observed many times. This chain uses TRBV18 with TRBJ2-3, with 7 nucleotides matching TRBD1. The CDR3 extends over 17 amino acids. Germline CDR1 reads KGHSH; CDR2 reads LQKENI. V lost 2 bases to trimming and J lost 1 base; unmatched junction nucleotides: 9. CDR3: CASSPMDEGTGTDTQYF. In DNA, the CDR3 is TGTGCCAGCTCACCAATGGACGAGGGGACAGGCACAGATACGCAGTATTTT.

The rearrangement joins TRBV20-1 to TRBJ2-7; 12 positions match TRBD1. This CDR3 has 15 residues. Unmatched junction bases numbered 9, after V lost 0 bases and J lost 9 bases. CDR1 is DFQATT, CDR2 SNEGSKA, per germline (reference sequence). The CDR3 spells CSARDLGGQGAGQYF. CDR3 coding DNA: TGCAGTGCTAGAGATCTCGGGGGACAGGGGGCCGGGCAGTACTTC.

Ten or more counts support this clonotype. The rearrangement uses TRBV30 and TRBJ2-1; 7 nucleotides align to TRBD2. This CDR3 region has 15 residues. V shed 0 bases and J 7 bases; nucleotides not matched to a gene: 9. Germline CDR1 GTSNPN, CDR2 SVGIG (reference sequence). The CDR3 DNA reads TGTGCCTGGAGTGTACTCGCGGGAGTCGCGAATGAGCAGTTCTTC. Translation gives CAWSVLAGVANEQFF. The full variable domain, rest sourced from reference TRBV30 and TRBJ2-1, is SQTIHQWPATLVQPVGSPLSLECTVEGTSNPNLYWYRQAAGRGLQLLFYSVGIGQISSEVPQNLSASRPQDRQFILSSKKLLLSDSGFYLCAWSVLAGVANEQFFGPGTRLTVL.

This clonotype was counted at least ten times. V usage is TRBV28 and J usage is TRBJ1-2; D may be TRBD1 (6 bases). CDR1 and CDR2 (germline): MDHEN, SYDVKM. The CDR3 is 10 residues long. Here the CDR3 reads CTTGNDGYTF. The CDR3 region has the DNA TGTACTACAGGGAACGATGGCTACACCTTC.

The rearrangement links TRBV12-3 or TRBV12-4 to TRBJ1-2; 10 positions agree with TRBD1. V was clipped by 5 bases and J by 7 bases; unmatched bases: 7. The CDR3 loop spans 14 amino acids. The CDR3 spells CASSMTGGVFGYTF. The CDR3 nucleotides read TGTGCCAGCAGTATGACAGGGGGCGTCTTTGGCTACACCTTC.

The chain recombines TRBV12-3 or TRBV12-4 with TRBJ2-7; D is perhaps TRBD2 (6 bases). This CDR3 is built from 13 residues. Trimming pared 3 bases from V and 6 bases from J, leaving 12 bases between. The CDR3 DNA sequence: TGTGCCAGCAGTTTGGGAGGAAATGGCGAGCAGTACTTC. Encoded protein: CASSLGGNGEQYF.